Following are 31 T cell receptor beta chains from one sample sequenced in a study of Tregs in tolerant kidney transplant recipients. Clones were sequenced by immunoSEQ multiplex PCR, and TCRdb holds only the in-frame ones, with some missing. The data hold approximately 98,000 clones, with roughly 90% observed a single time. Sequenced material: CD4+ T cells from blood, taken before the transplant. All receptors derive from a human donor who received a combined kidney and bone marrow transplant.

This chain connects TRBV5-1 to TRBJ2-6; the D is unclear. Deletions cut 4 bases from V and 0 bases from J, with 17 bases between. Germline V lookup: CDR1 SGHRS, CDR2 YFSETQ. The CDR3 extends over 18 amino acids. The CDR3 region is CASSGIEMLSSGANVLTF. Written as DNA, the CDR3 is TGCGCCAGCAGCGGTATTGAGATGCTAAGCTCTGGGGCCAACGTCCTGACTTTC.

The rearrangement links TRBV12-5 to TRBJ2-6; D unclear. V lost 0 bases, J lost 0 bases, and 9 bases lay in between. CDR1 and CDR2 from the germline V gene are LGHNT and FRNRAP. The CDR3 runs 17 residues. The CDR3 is CASGLVLSSSGANVLTF. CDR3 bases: TGTGCTAGTGGTTTGGTACTTAGTAGCTCTGGGGCCAACGTCCTGACTTTC.

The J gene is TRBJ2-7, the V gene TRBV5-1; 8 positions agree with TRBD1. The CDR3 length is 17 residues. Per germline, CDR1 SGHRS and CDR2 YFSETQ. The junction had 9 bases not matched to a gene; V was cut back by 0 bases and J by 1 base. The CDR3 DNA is TGCGCCAGCAGCTTGGCGGCAGGGGGCGTAAAGTCCTACGAGCAGTACTTC. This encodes CASSLAAGGVKSYEQYF.

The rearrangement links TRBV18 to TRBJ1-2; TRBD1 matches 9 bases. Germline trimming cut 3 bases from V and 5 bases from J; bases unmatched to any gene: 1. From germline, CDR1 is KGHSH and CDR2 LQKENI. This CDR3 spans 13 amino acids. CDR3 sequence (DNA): TGTGCCAGCTCACCGGGACAGGGTTATGGCTACACCTTC. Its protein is CASSPGQGYGYTF. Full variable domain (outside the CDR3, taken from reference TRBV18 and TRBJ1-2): NAGVMQNPRHLVRRRGQEARLRCSPMKGHSHVYWYRQLPEEGLKFMVYLQKENIIDESGMPKERFSAEFPKEGPSILRIQQVVRGDSAAYFCASSPGQGYGYTFGSGTRLTVV.

CDR3 loop: CASSLVSDQETQYF. DNA of the CDR3: TGTGCCAGCAGCTTGGTTAGCGATCAAGAGACCCAGTACTTC. The J gene is TRBJ2-5, the V gene TRBV5-4, with a tentative D call TRBD2 (5 bases). This CDR3 region has 14 residues. Per the germline V gene, CDR1 is SGHNT and CDR2 is YYREEE (reference sequence). Trimming pared 0 bases from V and 2 bases from J, leaving 8 bases between.

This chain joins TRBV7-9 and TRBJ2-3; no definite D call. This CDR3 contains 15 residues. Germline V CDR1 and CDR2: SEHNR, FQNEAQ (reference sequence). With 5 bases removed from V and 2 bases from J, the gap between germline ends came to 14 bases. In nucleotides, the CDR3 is TGTGCCAGCAGCCCTCATGTGGGCCCCACAGATACGCAGTATTTT. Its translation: CASSPHVGPTDTQYF.

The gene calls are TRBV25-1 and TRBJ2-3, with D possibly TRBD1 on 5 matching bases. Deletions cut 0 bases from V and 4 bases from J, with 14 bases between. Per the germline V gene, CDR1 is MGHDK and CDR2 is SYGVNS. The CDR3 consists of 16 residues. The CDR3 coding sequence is TGTGCCAGCAGTGAATATCGCACAGGAGAAGCAGATACGCAGTATTTT. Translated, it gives CASSEYRTGEADTQYF.

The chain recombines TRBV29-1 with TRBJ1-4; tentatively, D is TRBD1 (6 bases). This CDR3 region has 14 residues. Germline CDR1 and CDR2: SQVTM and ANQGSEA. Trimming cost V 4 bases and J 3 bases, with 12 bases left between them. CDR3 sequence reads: CSVVGTRSNEKLFF. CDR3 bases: TGCAGCGTTGTGGGGACAAGATCTAATGAAAAACTGTTTTTT.

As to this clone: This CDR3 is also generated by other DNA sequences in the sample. CDR3 residues: CASRTSGVYNEQFF. The CDR3 region has the DNA TGTGCCAGCCGGACTAGCGGCGTATACAATGAGCAGTTCTTC. V is TRBV19 and J is TRBJ2-1, with 10 bases lining up with TRBD2. The CDR3 is made up of 14 amino acids. The V and J ends lost 9 bases and 4 bases, in that order; junction bases with no gene match: 6. Germline V CDR1 and CDR2: LNHDA, SQIVND (reference sequence). The complete variable domain, with remaining parts taken from reference TRBV19 and TRBJ2-1, reads DGGITQSPKYLFRKEGQNVTLSCEQNLNHDAMYWYRQDPGQGLRLIYYSQIVNDFQKGDIAEGYSVSREKKESFPLTVTSAQKNPTAFYLCASRTSGVYNEQFFGPGTRLTVL.

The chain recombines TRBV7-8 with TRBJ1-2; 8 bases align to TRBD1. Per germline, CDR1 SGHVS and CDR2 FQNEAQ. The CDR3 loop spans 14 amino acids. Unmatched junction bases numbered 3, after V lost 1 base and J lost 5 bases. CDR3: CASSLGQGPYGYTF. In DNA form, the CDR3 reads TGTGCCAGCAGCTTAGGACAGGGGCCATATGGCTACACCTTC.

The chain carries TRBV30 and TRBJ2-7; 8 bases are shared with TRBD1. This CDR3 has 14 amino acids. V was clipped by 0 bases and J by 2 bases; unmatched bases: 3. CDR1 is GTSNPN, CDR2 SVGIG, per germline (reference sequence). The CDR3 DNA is TGTGCCTGGAGTGTCGACAGGGGTACCTACGAGCAGTACTTC. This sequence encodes CAWSVDRGTYEQYF.

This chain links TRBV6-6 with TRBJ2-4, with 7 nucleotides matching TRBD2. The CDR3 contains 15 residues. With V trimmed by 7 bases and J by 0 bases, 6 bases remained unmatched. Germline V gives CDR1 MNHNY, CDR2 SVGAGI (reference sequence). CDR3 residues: CASTPGGLAKNIQYF. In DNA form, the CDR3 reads TGTGCCAGCACCCCGGGGGGACTAGCCAAAAACATTCAGTACTTC.

The CDR3 DNA sequence: TGTGCCAGCAGCCAAGCCACGGGACAGAAGGGCAATCAGCCCCAGCATTTT. This encodes CASSQATGQKGNQPQHF. The chain recombines TRBV4-2 with TRBJ1-5; 7 positions agree with TRBD1. Losses at the gene ends were 1 base for V and 2 bases for J; bases not matched to a gene: 8. This CDR3 has 17 residues. Germline CDR1 is LGHNA and CDR2 is YNFKEQ.

The CDR3 reads CASSWTARGETQYF. DNA of the CDR3: TGTGCCAGCAGTTGGACAGCTAGAGGGGAGACCCAGTACTTC. The genes are TRBV6-1 and TRBJ2-5, with D possibly TRBD1 on 6 matching bases. The CDR3 totals 14 residues. V dropped 5 bases and J dropped 5 bases, with 15 bases sitting between them. Germline values: CDR1 MNHNS, CDR2 SASEGT.

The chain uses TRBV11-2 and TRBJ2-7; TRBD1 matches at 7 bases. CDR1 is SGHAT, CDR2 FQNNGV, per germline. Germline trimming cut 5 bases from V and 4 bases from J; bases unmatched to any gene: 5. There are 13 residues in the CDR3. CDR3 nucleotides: TGTGCCAGCAGCAACAGGGGTCTATACGAGCAGTACTTC. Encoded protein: CASSNRGLYEQYF. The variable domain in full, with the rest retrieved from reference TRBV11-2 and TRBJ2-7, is EAGVAQSPRYKIIEKRQSVAFWCNPISGHATLYWYQQILGQGPKLLIQFQNNGVVDDSQLPKDRFSAERLKGVDSTLKIQPAKLEDSAVYLCASSNRGLYEQYFGPGTRLTVT.

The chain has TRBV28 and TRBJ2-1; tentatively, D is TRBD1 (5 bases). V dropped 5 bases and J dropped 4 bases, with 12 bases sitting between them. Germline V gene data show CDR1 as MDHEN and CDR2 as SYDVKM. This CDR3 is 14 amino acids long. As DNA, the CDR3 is TGTGCCAGCAGTGAACGACAGACTTACAATGAGCAGTTCTTC. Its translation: CASSERQTYNEQFF.

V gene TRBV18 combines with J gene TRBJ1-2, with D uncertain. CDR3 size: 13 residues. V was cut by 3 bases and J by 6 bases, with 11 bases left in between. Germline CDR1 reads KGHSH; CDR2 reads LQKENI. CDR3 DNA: TGTGCCAGCTCACCCATGGCAGAAAATGGCTACACCTTC. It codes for CASSPMAENGYTF.

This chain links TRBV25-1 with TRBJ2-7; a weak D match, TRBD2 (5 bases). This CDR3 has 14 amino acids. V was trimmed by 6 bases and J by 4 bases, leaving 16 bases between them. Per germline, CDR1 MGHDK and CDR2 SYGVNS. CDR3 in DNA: TGTGCCAGCAGCCCCCACCCCGGAGGATACGAGCAGTACTTC. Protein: CASSPHPGGYEQYF.

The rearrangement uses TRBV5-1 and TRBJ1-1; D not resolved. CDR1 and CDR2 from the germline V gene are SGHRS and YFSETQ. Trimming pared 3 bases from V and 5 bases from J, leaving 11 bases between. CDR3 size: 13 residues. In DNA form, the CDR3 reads TGCGCCAGCAGCTACCAGGAGGGAACTGAAGCTTTCTTT. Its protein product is CASSYQEGTEAFF.

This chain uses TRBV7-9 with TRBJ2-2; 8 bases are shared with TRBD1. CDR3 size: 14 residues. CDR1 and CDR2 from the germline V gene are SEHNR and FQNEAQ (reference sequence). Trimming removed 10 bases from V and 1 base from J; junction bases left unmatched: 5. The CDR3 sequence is CATTGTGNTGELFF. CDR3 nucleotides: TGTGCCACCACCGGGACAGGGAACACCGGGGAGCTGTTTTTT.

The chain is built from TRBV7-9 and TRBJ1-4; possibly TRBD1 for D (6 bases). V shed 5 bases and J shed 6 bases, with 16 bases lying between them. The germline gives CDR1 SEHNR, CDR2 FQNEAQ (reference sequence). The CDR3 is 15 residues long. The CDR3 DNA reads TGTGCCAGCAGCATCCGCAGGGGATGGGATGAAAAACTGTTTTTT. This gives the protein CASSIRRGWDEKLFF.

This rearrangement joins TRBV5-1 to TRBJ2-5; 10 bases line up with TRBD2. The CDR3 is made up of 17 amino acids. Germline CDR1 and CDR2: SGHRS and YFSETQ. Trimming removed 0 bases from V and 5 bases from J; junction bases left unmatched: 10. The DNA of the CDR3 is TGCGCCAGCAGCTTGGGTACTAGCGGGGCCCTCCGGGAGACCCAGTACTTC. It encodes CASSLGTSGALRETQYF.

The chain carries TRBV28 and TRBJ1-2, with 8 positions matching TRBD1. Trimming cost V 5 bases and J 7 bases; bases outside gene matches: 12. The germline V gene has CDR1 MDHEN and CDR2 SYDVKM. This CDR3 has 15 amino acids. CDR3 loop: CASSPLRDRLSGYTF. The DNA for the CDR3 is TGTGCCAGCAGTCCACTCCGGGACAGGCTCTCTGGCTACACCTTC.

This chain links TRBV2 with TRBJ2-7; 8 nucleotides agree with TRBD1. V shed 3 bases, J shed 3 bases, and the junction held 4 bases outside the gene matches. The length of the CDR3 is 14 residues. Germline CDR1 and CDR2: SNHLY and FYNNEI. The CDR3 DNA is TGTGCCAGCAGTGAGACAGGGGCCTTCTACGAGCAGTACTTC. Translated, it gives CASSETGAFYEQYF.

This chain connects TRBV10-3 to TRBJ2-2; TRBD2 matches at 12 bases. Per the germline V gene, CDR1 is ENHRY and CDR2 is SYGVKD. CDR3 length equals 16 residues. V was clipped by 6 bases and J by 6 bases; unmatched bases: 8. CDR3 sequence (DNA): TGTGCCATCAGCCCCCTAGCGGGGGGGTCCGCCGGGGAGCTGTTTTTT. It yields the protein CAISPLAGGSAGELFF.

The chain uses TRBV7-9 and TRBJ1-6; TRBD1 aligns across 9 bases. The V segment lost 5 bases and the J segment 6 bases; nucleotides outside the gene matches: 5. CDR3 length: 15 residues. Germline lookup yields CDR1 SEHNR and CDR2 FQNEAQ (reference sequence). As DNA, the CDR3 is TGTGCCAGCAGCCCGGGACAGGGAGGTAATTCACCCCTCCACTTT. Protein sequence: CASSPGQGGNSPLHF.

The CDR3 is CASSFMGQNTEAFF. The CDR3 region has the DNA TGTGCCAGCAGCTTTATGGGACAGAACACTGAAGCTTTCTTT. The rearrangement links TRBV7-8 to TRBJ1-1; a possible D gene is TRBD1 (6 bases). The CDR3 is 14 residues long. Germline V gene data show CDR1 as SGHVS and CDR2 as FQNEAQ. V was cut by 3 bases and J by 1 base, with 9 bases left in between.

The CDR3 region has the DNA TGTGCCAGCAGTTTAAGGCAGGGGGCGGGGGAGCAGTACTTC. Translated: CASSLRQGAGEQYF. This chain joins TRBV28 and TRBJ2-7; TRBD1 agrees at 8 bases. From germline, CDR1 is MDHEN and CDR2 SYDVKM. The V segment lost 2 bases and the J segment 7 bases; nucleotides outside the gene matches: 7. The CDR3 loop spans 14 amino acids.

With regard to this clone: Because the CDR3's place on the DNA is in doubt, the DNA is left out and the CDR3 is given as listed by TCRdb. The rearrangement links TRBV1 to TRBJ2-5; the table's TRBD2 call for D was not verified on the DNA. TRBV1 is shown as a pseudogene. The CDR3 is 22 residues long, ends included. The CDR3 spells CTSSQEGGGRVWAGGARETQYF.

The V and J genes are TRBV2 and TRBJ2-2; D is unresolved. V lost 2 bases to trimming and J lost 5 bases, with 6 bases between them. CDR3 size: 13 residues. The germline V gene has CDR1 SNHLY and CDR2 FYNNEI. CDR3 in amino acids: CASSESGTGELFF. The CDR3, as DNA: TGTGCCAGCAGTGAATCCGGGACCGGGGAGCTGTTTTTT.

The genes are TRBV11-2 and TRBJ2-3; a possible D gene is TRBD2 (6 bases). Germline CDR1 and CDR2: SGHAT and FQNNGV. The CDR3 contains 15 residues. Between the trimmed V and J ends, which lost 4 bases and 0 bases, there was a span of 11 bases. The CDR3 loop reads CASSSLAGSTDTQYF. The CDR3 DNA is TGTGCCAGCAGCTCCCTCGCGGGGAGCACAGATACGCAGTATTTT.